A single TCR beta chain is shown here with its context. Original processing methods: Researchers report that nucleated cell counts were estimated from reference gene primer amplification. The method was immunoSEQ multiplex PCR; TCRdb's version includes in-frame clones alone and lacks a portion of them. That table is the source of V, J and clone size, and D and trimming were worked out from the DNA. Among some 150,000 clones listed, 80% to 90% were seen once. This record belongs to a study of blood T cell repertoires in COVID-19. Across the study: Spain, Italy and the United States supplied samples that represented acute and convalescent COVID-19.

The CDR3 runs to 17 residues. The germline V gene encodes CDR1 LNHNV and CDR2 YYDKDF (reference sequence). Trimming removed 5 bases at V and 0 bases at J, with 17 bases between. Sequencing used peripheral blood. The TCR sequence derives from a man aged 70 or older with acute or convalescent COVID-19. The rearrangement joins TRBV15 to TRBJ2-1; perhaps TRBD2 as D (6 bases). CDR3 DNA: TGTGCCACCAGCCCCAACTATACTAGCTACTCCTACAATGAGCAGTTCTTC. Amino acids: CATSPNYTSYSYNEQFF.